This T cell receptor (beta chain) was identified during a study of blood T cell repertoires in COVID-19. Study context: Sites in the United States, Italy and Spain provided acute and convalescent COVID-19 samples. Nucleic acid was either cDNA or gDNA, and it came from T cells, B-cell-depleted T cells, or PBMCs.

Germline V gene data show CDR1 as LGHNA and CDR2 as YNFKEQ. This CDR3 has 15 residues. Trimming removed 3 bases from V and 8 bases from J; junction bases left unmatched: 5. Authors' data handling: Reference gene primer amplification gave estimated nucleated cell counts. The data were produced by immunoSEQ multiplex PCR, yet TCRdb's version contains in-frame clones alone and is incomplete. That table supplies the V and J calls and clone size; D and trimming were determined from the DNA. This table holds roughly 60,000 clones, roughly 71% found once. This chain connects TRBV4-2 to TRBJ2-1; 12 bases are a match to TRBD2. This TCR came from a human donor in a cohort sampled during active COVID-19. Sequenced sample: peripheral blood. Here the CDR3 reads CASSQRLAGGDEQFF. CDR3 nucleotides: TGTGCCAGCAGCCAGCGGCTAGCGGGGGGGGATGAGCAGTTCTTC.